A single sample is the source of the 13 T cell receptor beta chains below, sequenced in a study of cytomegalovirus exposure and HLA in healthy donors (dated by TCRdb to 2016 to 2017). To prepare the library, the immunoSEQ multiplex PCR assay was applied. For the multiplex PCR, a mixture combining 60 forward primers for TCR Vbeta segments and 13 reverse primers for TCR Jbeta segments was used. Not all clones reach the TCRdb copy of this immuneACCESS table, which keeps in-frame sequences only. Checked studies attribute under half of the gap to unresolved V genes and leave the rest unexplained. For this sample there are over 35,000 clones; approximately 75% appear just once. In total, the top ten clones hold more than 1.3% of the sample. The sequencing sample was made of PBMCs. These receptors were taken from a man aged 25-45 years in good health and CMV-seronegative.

The CDR3 loop is CASSLRLANEQFF. The CDR3 DNA sequence: TGTGCCAGCAGTTTAAGGTTAGCGAATGAGCAGTTCTTC. The chain joins TRBV27 to TRBJ2-1; D might be TRBD2 (5 bases). The V end lost 2 bases, the J end lost 7 bases, and 9 bases lay between the germline ends. The CDR3 consists of 13 residues. Germline V gene sequence: CDR1 MNHEY, CDR2 SMNVEV (reference sequence).

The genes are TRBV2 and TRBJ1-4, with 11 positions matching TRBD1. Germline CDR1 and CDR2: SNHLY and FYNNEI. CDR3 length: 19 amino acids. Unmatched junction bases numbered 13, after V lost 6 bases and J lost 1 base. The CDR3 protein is CASRPGQGAFLVTNEKLFF. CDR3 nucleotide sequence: TGTGCCAGCAGGCCCGGACAGGGGGCCTTTTTGGTAACTAATGAAAAACTGTTTTTT.

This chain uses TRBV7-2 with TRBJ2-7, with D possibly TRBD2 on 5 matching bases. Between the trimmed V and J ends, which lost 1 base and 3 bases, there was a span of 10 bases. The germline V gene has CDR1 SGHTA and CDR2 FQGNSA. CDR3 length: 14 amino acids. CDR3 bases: TGTGCCAGCAGCTTAGGTGGTAGCGACTACGAGCAGTACTTC. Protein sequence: CASSLGGSDYEQYF. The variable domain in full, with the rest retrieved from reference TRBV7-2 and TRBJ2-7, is GAGVSQSPSNKVTEKGKDVELRCDPISGHTALYWYRQSLGQGLEFLIYFQGNSAPDKSGLPSDRFSAERTGGSVSTLTIQRTQQEDSAVYLCASSLGGSDYEQYFGPGTRLTVT.

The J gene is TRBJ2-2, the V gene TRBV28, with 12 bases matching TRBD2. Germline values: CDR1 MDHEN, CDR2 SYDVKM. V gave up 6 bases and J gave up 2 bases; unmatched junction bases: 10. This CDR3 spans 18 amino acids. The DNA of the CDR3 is TGTGCCAGCAGCACCCCTAGCGGGAGGGCTATCAACACCGGGGAGCTGTTTTTT. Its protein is CASSTPSGRAINTGELFF.

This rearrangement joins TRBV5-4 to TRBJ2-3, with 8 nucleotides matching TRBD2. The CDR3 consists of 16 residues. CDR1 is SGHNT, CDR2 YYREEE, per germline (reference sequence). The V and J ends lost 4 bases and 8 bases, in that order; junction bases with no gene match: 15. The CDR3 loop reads CASSGNLAGLDGTQYF. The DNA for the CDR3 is TGTGCCAGCAGCGGTAACCTAGCGGGCCTTGACGGTACGCAGTATTTT.

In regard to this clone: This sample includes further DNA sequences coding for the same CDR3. The CDR3 bases are TGTGCCAGCAGCCTCGGGCTCGCGGGGGAGACCCAGTACTTC. Translating it yields CASSLGLAGETQYF. This rearrangement joins TRBV7-2 to TRBJ2-5; maybe TRBD2 (6 bases). The germline CDR1 and CDR2 sequences are SGHTA and FQGNSA. Trimming pared 5 bases from V and 5 bases from J, leaving 15 bases between. This CDR3 has 14 amino acids.

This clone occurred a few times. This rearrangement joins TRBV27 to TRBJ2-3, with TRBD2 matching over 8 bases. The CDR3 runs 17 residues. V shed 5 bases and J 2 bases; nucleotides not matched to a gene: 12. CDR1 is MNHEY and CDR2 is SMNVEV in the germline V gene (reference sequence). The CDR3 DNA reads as TGTGCCAGCAGTGCAGGCCCAGCGGGAGAGATCACAGATACGCAGTATTTT. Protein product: CASSAGPAGEITDTQYF.

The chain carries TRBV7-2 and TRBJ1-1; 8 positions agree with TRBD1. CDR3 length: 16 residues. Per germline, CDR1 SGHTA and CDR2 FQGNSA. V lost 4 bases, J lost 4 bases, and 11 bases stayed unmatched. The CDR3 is CASSSNAGQVGTEAFF. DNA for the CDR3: TGTGCCAGCAGCTCGAACGCGGGACAGGTGGGCACTGAAGCTTTCTTT. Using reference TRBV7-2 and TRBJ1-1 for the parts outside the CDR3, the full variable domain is GAGVSQSPSNKVTEKGKDVELRCDPISGHTALYWYRQSLGQGLEFLIYFQGNSAPDKSGLPSDRFSAERTGGSVSTLTIQRTQQEDSAVYLCASSSNAGQVGTEAFFGQGTRLTVV.

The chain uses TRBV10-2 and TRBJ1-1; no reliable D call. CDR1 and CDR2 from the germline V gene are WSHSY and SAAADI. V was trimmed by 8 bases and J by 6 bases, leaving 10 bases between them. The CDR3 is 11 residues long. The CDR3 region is CASWHGAEAFF. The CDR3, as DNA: TGCGCCAGCTGGCACGGGGCTGAAGCTTTCTTT.

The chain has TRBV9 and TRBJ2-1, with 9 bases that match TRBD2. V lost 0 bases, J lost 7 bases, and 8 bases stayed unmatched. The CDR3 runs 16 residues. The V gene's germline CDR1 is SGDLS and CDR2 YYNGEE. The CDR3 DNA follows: TGTGCCAGCAGCGTAGGGGGAGCGGGAGGTCAGAATGAGCAGTTCTTC. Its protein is CASSVGGAGGQNEQFF.

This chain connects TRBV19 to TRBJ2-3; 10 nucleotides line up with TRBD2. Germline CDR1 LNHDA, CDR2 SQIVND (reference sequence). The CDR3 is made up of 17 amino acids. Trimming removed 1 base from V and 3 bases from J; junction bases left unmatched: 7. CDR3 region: CASSIVSGRAHTDTQYF. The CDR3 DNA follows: TGTGCCAGTAGTATAGTAAGCGGGAGGGCTCATACAGATACGCAGTATTTT.

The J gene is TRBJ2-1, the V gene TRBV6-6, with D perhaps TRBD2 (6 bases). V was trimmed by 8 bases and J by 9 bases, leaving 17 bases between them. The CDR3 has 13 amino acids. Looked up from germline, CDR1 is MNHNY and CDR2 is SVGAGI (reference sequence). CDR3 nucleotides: TGTGCCAGCTGGGATCGGCGGGATAGTGAGCAGTTCTTC. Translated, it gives CASWDRRDSEQFF.

The CDR3: CASSPSTVGELFF. Here the CDR3 DNA reads TGTGCCAGCAGCCCATCGACAGTCGGGGAGCTGTTTTTT. This chain links TRBV7-6 with TRBJ2-2, with D possibly TRBD1 on 5 matching bases. Germline V gene sequence: CDR1 SGHVS, CDR2 FNYEAQ. V was clipped by 5 bases and J by 7 bases, with 11 bases between them. CDR3 length equals 13 residues.